The 2 T cell receptor beta chains reported below all come from one sample, sequenced in a study of cytomegalovirus exposure and HLA in healthy donors. The PCR ran on 60 Vbeta and 13 Jbeta primers. Here immunoSEQ multiplex PCR was the method, and the copy in TCRdb shows in-frame clones only, minus some. The repertoire includes approximately 150,000 clones, around 80% of them detected once, and roughly 5% sits in the top ten. The sequenced sample was PBMCs. The receptor source for this set is a man aged 18 to 29 in good health and CMV-seronegative.

The chain joins TRBV27 to TRBJ2-5, with a weak D call TRBD2 (7 bases). V was cut by 6 bases and J by 5 bases, with 13 bases left in between. CDR1 and CDR2 from the germline V gene are MNHEY and SMNVEV (reference sequence). CDR3 length: 13 residues. The CDR3 DNA reads as TGTGCCAGCAGATTACAGGGAGGGGAGACCCAGTACTTC. Its translation is CASRLQGGETQYF.

The rearrangement links TRBV7-9 to TRBJ2-3, with 12 bases fitting TRBD2. The germline V gene has CDR1 SEHNR and CDR2 FQNEAQ (reference sequence). Germline trimming cut 2 bases from V and 1 base from J; bases unmatched to any gene: 4. This CDR3 spans 17 amino acids. CDR3 in amino acids: CASSLLTSGGGTDTQYF. The CDR3 DNA reads TGTGCCAGCAGCTTATTGACTAGCGGGGGCGGCACAGATACGCAGTATTTT.